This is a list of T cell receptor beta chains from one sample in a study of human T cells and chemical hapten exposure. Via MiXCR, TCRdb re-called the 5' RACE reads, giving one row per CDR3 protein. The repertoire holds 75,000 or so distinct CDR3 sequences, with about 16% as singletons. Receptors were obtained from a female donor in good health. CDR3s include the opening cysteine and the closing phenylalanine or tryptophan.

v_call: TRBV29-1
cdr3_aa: CSVAPGTGSVAEAFF

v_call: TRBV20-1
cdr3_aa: CSASSAGRTDTQYF

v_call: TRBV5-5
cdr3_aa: CASSASTGHNYGYTF

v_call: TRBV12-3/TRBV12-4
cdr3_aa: CASNLGTGREKLFF

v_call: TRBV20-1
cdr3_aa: CSARTPNTEAFF

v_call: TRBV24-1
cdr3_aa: CATSDGGTGDTEAFF

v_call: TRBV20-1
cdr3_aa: CSARESGTGDSQPQHF

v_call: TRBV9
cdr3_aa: CASSVGELATQYF

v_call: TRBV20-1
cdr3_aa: CSARVLGPSNTEAFF

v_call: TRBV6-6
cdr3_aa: CASSYSGQGEQPQHF

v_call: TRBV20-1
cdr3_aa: CSAYDRSTLNSPLHF

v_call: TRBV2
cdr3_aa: CATLPGTGEGYTF

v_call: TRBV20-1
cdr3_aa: CSARPGMETQYF

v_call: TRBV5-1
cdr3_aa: CASSFLAGEAYEQYF

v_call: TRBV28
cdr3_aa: CASRKTGFFGYTF

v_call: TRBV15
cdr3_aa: CATSRPGTGGDTQYF